The clone carrying this TCR beta chain was counted a few times. V was cut by 3 bases and J by 4 bases, with 12 bases left in between. Germline V CDR1 and CDR2: MNHNS, SASEGT. There are 15 residues in the CDR3. The table came from immunoSEQ multiplex PCR; TCRdb's copy has only in-frame clones and leaves some out. In the table there are around 99,000 clones, about four fifths of which are singletons. Time point meaning: baseline, week 1 (first vaccination visit). Noted treatment: pre-vaccination baseline after standard-of-care therapy. This entry is derived from a study of a mutant IDH1 vaccine in newly diagnosed glioma. Study in general: Mean patient age was roughly 43 years; approximately 60% were male and around 38% female. Before enrollment, patients got radiotherapy alone, temozolomide alone, or mostly the combination.

The rearrangement links TRBV6-1 to TRBJ2-2; D might be TRBD1 or TRBD2, each matching 6 bases. The sample consisted of PBMCs, taken from a glioma patient treated with radiotherapy, temozolomide or both. The sequence derives from a man aged 35-49 years with glioma. The CDR3 sequence is CASSEVGGTTGELFF. The CDR3 coding sequence is TGTGCCAGCAGTGAGGTGGGGGGCACCACCGGGGAGCTGTTTTTT.